One and the same sample provided the 10 T cell receptor beta chains below, sequenced in a study of blood T cell repertoires in COVID-19. Method: immunoSEQ multiplex PCR; TCRdb's copy keeps in-frame clones and lacks some. There are 150,000 to 250,000 clones in the sample; about 95% occur only once, and 0.76% lies in the top ten. Input material: peripheral blood. The receptors shown here come from a man younger than 45 with COVID-19, enrolled during active disease.

This chain connects TRBV6-2 or TRBV6-3 to TRBJ1-4; D unresolved. Between the trimmed V and J ends, which lost 2 bases and 5 bases, there was a span of 3 bases. Germline V gene sequence: CDR1 MNHEY, CDR2 SVGEGT. CDR3 length equals 12 residues. Here the CDR3 reads CASSYPNEKLFF. CDR3 nucleotide sequence: TGTGCCAGCAGTTACCCGAATGAAAAACTGTTTTTT.

The V gene is TRBV4-1, the J gene TRBJ1-2, with 7 positions matching TRBD1. Losses at the gene ends were 4 bases for V and 0 bases for J; bases not matched to a gene: 17. The CDR3 extends over 19 amino acids. Germline values: CDR1 MGHRA, CDR2 YSYEKL. The CDR3 protein is CASSLRQGRGVAANYGYTF. The CDR3 DNA is TGCGCCAGCAGCCTCAGACAGGGTAGAGGCGTTGCGGCTAACTATGGCTACACCTTC.

The genes are TRBV5-1 and TRBJ2-1; TRBD2 matches at 8 bases. The CDR3 extends over 14 amino acids. Trimming removed 6 bases from V and 4 bases from J; junction bases left unmatched: 6. CDR1 and CDR2 from the germline V gene are SGHRS and YFSETQ. CDR3 coding DNA: TGCGCCAGCACCTCCAGCGGGGGTTACAATGAGCAGTTCTTC. The encoded protein is CASTSSGGYNEQFF. Based on the CDR3 plus reference TRBV5-1 and TRBJ2-1, the full variable domain is KAGVTQTPRYLIKTRGQQVTLSCSPISGHRSVSWYQQTPGQGLQFLFEYFSETQRNKGNFPGRFSGRQFSNSRSEMNVSTLELGDSALYLCASTSSGGYNEQFFGPGTRLTVL.

The rearrangement links TRBV5-4 to TRBJ2-2; TRBD2 aligns across 11 bases. Germline-derived CDR1 and CDR2 are SGHNT and YYREEE (reference sequence). This CDR3 has 15 residues. The V segment lost 2 bases and the J segment 6 bases; nucleotides outside the gene matches: 3. The CDR3 reads CASSFSGGASGELFF. The CDR3 coding sequence is TGTGCCAGCAGCTTTAGCGGGGGGGCGTCCGGGGAGCTGTTTTTT.

The chain carries TRBV7-2 and TRBJ1-6; unclear D gene. The V end lost 2 bases, the J end lost 14 bases, and 13 bases lay between the germline ends. This CDR3 is 13 amino acids long. Germline V gives CDR1 SGHTA, CDR2 FQGNSA. The CDR3 protein is CASSLKEVGTLHF. The CDR3 DNA follows: TGTGCCAGCAGCTTAAAGGAGGTGGGCACCCTCCACTTT.

This clone was detected once. The chain joins TRBV18 to TRBJ1-6; D might be TRBD1 (5 bases). Germline V gene data show CDR1 as KGHSH and CDR2 as LQKENI. The CDR3 has 15 residues. V was trimmed by 6 bases and J by 5 bases, leaving 14 bases between them. The CDR3 DNA sequence: TGTGCCAGCTCGCCGGGCGGGGGTAATAATTCACCCCTCCACTTT. As protein: CASSPGGGNNSPLHF.

The chain uses TRBV19 and TRBJ2-3; D might be TRBD2 (7 bases). Trimming took 4 bases from V and 1 from J, leaving 12 bases between them. CDR3 length equals 15 residues. Germline CDR1 and CDR2: LNHDA and SQIVND (reference sequence). The CDR3 protein is CASSKGGVRTDTQYF. CDR3 sequence (DNA): TGTGCCAGTAGTAAGGGGGGGGTTCGCACAGATACGCAGTATTTT.

The rearrangement joins TRBV4-1 to TRBJ2-1; 11 bases are a match to TRBD2. Per germline, CDR1 MGHRA and CDR2 YSYEKL. The CDR3 extends over 16 amino acids. With 0 bases clipped from V and 8 bases from J, the junction kept 6 bases outside the gene matches. This CDR3 is CASSQDYSGGVDEQFF. The CDR3 region has the DNA TGCGCCAGCAGCCAAGATTATAGCGGGGGGGTTGATGAGCAGTTCTTC.

V gene TRBV25-1 combines with J gene TRBJ1-1, with D maybe TRBD1 (6 bases). CDR1 is MGHDK and CDR2 is SYGVNS in the germline V gene. CDR3 length: 13 residues. Trimming left V 6 bases short and J 0 bases short, with 8 bases between. As DNA, the CDR3 is TGTGCCAGCAGACAGGGACTGAACACTGAAGCTTTCTTT. Protein product: CASRQGLNTEAFF.

The rearrangement joins TRBV5-1 to TRBJ2-3, with 10 bases aligning to TRBD2. The germline V gene has CDR1 SGHRS and CDR2 YFSETQ. J gave up 3 bases and V 0 bases, and 19 bases lay outside the gene matches. This CDR3 has 21 amino acids. The CDR3 loop is CASSLAGRSGGANGLTDTQYF. CDR3 sequence (DNA): TGCGCCAGCAGCTTGGCCGGACGCAGCGGGGGGGCCAACGGGTTAACAGATACGCAGTATTTT.